The present T cell receptor beta chain was sequenced within a study of blood T cells in healthy people across ages. This clonotype was counted between two and nine times. Its antigen is not identified. The junction departs from the called germline gene at one end, perhaps through a read error. Combining a sample-barcoded 5' primer with a J-beta primer mix, a second PCR ran for roughly 6 to 12 cycles. TCRdb analysed the 5' RACE reads with MiXCR anew, one entry per CDR3 protein. The data hold about 830,000 distinct CDR3 sequences, with roughly 60% observed a single time. Study results and caveats: Donor CMV status was unknown, possibly confounding expanded clonotype changes. Observed TCR beta diversity per million T cells went down as age went up. This fall followed a roughly linear course with age. PBMCs that were unsorted prevented a conclusive naive versus antigen-experienced comparison. Relative to aged donors, long-lived donors carried more naive CD4+ cells and displayed higher diversity.

The germline CDR1 and CDR2 sequences are MDHEN and SYDVKM. This CDR3 comprises 12 residues. This receptor was identified in a man aged 25 to 45 in good health. The chain carries TRBV28 and TRBJ2-7; TRBD2 might be the D (7 bases). Sequenced material: blood. The CDR3: CAGRGGAGLTYF. The CDR3 DNA reads as TGTGCCGGCAGGGGAGGAGCGGGACTAACGTACTTC.